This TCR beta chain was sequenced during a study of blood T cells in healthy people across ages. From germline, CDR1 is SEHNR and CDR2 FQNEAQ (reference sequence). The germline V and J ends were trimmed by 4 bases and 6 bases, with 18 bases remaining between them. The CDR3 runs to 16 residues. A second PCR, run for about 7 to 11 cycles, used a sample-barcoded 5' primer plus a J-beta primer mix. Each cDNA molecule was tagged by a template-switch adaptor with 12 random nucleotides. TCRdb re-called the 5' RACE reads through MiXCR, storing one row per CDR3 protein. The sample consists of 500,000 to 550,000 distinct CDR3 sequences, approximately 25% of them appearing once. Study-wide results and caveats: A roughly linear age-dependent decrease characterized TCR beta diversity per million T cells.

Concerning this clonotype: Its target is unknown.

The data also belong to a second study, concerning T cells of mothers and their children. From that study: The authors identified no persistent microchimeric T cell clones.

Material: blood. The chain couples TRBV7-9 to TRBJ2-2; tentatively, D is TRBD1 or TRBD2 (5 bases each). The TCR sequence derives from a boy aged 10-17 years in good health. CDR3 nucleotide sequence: TGTGCCAGCAGCTCCCGGGACCCCCAGGAGGCCGGGGAGCTGTTTTTT. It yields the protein CASSSRDPQEAGELFF.